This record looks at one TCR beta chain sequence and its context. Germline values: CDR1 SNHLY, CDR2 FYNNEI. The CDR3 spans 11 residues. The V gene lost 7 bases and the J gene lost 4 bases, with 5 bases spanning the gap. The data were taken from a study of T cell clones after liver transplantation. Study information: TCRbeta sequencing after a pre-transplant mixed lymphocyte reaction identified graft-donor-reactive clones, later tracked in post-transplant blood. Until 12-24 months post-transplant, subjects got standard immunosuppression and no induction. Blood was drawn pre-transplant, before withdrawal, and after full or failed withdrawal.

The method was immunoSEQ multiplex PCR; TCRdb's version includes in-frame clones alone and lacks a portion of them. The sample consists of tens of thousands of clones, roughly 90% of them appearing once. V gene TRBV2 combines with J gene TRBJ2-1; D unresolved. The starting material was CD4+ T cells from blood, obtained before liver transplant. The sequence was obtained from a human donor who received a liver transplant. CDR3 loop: CASTEYNEQFF. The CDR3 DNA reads TGTGCCAGCACAGAATACAATGAGCAGTTCTTC.